These T cell receptor beta chains were read from a single sample in a study of T cell responses to AZD1222 COVID-19 vaccine. The assay was immunoSEQ multiplex PCR, and TCRdb's table has in-frame clones only and misses some. Found here are 110,000 to 150,000 clones, about 91% of them singletons; the top ten hold approximately 2.1%. The sample in question was peripheral blood, obtained on day 0 of AZD1222 vaccination. These receptors were collected from an adult in good health. Each CDR3 is given with its conserved first and last residue. Fields, in order: clone size, J gene, D gene, V gene, CDR3 DNA, CDR3 protein. A D gene is named only where the DNA matches it firmly. Expanded clones get a size class; other rows say once, few or many, or leave the size out.

clone size: -
J gene: TRBJ1-4
D gene: TRBD1
V gene: TRBV19
CDR3 DNA: TGTGCCAGTAGGACAGGGCGGAATGAAAAACTGTTTTTT
CDR3 protein: CASRTGRNEKLFF

clone size: once
J gene: TRBJ1-4
D gene: -
V gene: TRBV3-1/TRBV3-2
CDR3 DNA: TGTGCCAGCAGCCATACAGGGACTCTGGGCGAAAAACTGTTTTTT
CDR3 protein: CASSHTGTLGEKLFF

clone size: -
J gene: TRBJ1-2
D gene: -
V gene: TRBV3-1/TRBV3-2
CDR3 DNA: TGTGCCAGCAGCCACGCACAGGGTATCCACCCCAATTTC
CDR3 protein: CASSHAQGIHPNF

clone size: -
J gene: TRBJ2-1
D gene: -
V gene: TRBV5-4
CDR3 DNA: TGTGCCAGCAGCTTGGGGCAGAACCTCTACAATGAGCAGTTCTTC
CDR3 protein: CASSLGQNLYNEQFF

clone size: -
J gene: TRBJ2-5
D gene: -
V gene: TRBV5-4
CDR3 DNA: TGTGCCAGCAGCTTGGGGGGGATTCAAGAGACCCAGTACTTC
CDR3 protein: CASSLGGIQETQYF

clone size: -
J gene: TRBJ2-3
D gene: -
V gene: TRBV5-4
CDR3 DNA: TGTGCCAGCAGCTTGTCCTTTATTACGTGGGGAGAAGATACGCAGTATTTT
CDR3 protein: CASSLSFITWGEDTQYF

clone size: -
J gene: TRBJ1-2
D gene: -
V gene: TRBV7-9
CDR3 DNA: TGTGCCAGCAGCTTAGGGGGCTATGGCTACACCTTC
CDR3 protein: CASSLGGYGYTF

clone size: -
J gene: TRBJ2-2
D gene: -
V gene: TRBV7-3
CDR3 DNA: TGTGCCAGCAGCTTAAGGGGTACCGGGGAGCTGTTTTTT
CDR3 protein: CASSLRGTGELFF

clone size: -
J gene: TRBJ1-6
D gene: -
V gene: TRBV6-2/TRBV6-3
CDR3 DNA: TGTGCCAGCAGTTACTTAAGTAGGGGTTCACCCCTCCACTTT
CDR3 protein: CASSYLSRGSPLHF

clone size: -
J gene: TRBJ1-3
D gene: TRBD1
V gene: TRBV18
CDR3 DNA: TGTGCCAGCTCCCAGGGACAGGGCGCTGGAAACACCATATATTTT
CDR3 protein: CASSQGQGAGNTIYF

clone size: -
J gene: TRBJ2-7
D gene: -
V gene: TRBV6-2/TRBV6-3
CDR3 DNA: TGTGCCAGCAGTTTCGTCCGGGCCGGGGGGCTATCCCCCTACGAGCAGTACTTC
CDR3 protein: CASSFVRAGGLSPYEQYF

clone size: once
J gene: TRBJ1-2
D gene: -
V gene: TRBV28
CDR3 DNA: TGTGCCAGCAGACCTATAGGGGGCTACACCTTC
CDR3 protein: CASRPIGGYTF

clone size: -
J gene: TRBJ1-2
D gene: -
V gene: TRBV7-2
CDR3 DNA: TGTGCCAGCAGCTTAATCTCAGCTAACTATGGCTACACCTTC
CDR3 protein: CASSLISANYGYTF

clone size: -
J gene: TRBJ1-6
D gene: -
V gene: TRBV11-2
CDR3 DNA: TGTGCCAGCAGCTTAGATAGTTGGGTTCCAGGCGTACGCTCACCCCTCCACTTT
CDR3 protein: CASSLDSWVPGVRSPLHF

clone size: -
J gene: TRBJ1-4
D gene: -
V gene: TRBV19
CDR3 DNA: TGTGCCATACGAGGATCAGGGGCAGGTGAAAAACTGTTTTTT
CDR3 protein: CAIRGSGAGEKLFF

clone size: -
J gene: TRBJ2-1
D gene: TRBD1
V gene: TRBV2
CDR3 DNA: TGTGCCAGCAGTATGAACAGGGGTTTGTATGAGCAGTTCTTC
CDR3 protein: CASSMNRGLYEQFF

clone size: -
J gene: TRBJ1-5
D gene: -
V gene: TRBV5-7
CDR3 DNA: TGTGCCAGCAGCGTGGCGCCTTATTCGGGGGGCAATCAGCCCCAGCATTTT
CDR3 protein: CASSVAPYSGGNQPQHF

clone size: -
J gene: TRBJ1-2
D gene: -
V gene: TRBV4-2
CDR3 DNA: TGTGCCAGCACTGGGGAGGGTCGGGAGCATGGCTACACCTTC
CDR3 protein: CASTGEGREHGYTF

clone size: -
J gene: TRBJ2-2
D gene: -
V gene: TRBV10-3
CDR3 DNA: TGTGCCATCAGTGGGGCACCGGGGGTCAACACCGGGGAGCTGTTTTTT
CDR3 protein: CAISGAPGVNTGELFF

clone size: -
J gene: TRBJ1-2
D gene: -
V gene: TRBV6-6
CDR3 DNA: TGTGCCAGCAGTTACGGTGACAGCTATGGCTACACCTTC
CDR3 protein: CASSYGDSYGYTF

clone size: -
J gene: TRBJ2-2
D gene: TRBD2
V gene: TRBV5-6
CDR3 DNA: TGTGCCAGCAGCTCCTCGGGACTAGCGGGGGGGGCTGCCACCGGGGAGCTGTTTTTT
CDR3 protein: CASSSSGLAGGAATGELFF

clone size: -
J gene: TRBJ1-5
D gene: -
V gene: TRBV2
CDR3 DNA: TGTGCCAGCAGTGAAAGTGAGGGGATTGTATCAGTGCCCCAGCATTTT
CDR3 protein: CASSESEGIVSVPQHF

clone size: -
J gene: TRBJ1-2
D gene: -
V gene: TRBV5-1
CDR3 DNA: TGCGCCAGCAGCTTGCTTCGCAGGGAAAACTATGGCTACACCTTC
CDR3 protein: CASSLLRRENYGYTF

clone size: -
J gene: TRBJ1-1
D gene: TRBD1
V gene: TRBV30
CDR3 DNA: TGTGCCTGGAGTACCGGACAGGGGAACACTGAAGCTTTCTTT
CDR3 protein: CAWSTGQGNTEAFF

clone size: -
J gene: TRBJ2-1
D gene: TRBD2
V gene: TRBV27
CDR3 DNA: TGTGCCAGCAGTCTAGCGGGGGGAACCTACAATGAGCAGTTCTTC
CDR3 protein: CASSLAGGTYNEQFF

clone size: -
J gene: TRBJ2-2
D gene: -
V gene: TRBV3-1/TRBV3-2
CDR3 DNA: TGTGCCAGCAGCCATGCCGGGGAGCTGTTTTTT
CDR3 protein: CASSHAGELFF

clone size: -
J gene: TRBJ2-5
D gene: -
V gene: TRBV5-1
CDR3 DNA: TGCGCCAGCAGCTGGAACCAGGGAGGAGTCCAAGAGACCCAGTACTTC
CDR3 protein: CASSWNQGGVQETQYF

clone size: -
J gene: TRBJ1-1
D gene: -
V gene: TRBV27
CDR3 DNA: TGTGCCAGCAGGCGCAGGGAGTCTGAAGCTTTCTTT
CDR3 protein: CASRRRESEAFF

clone size: few
J gene: TRBJ1-1
D gene: TRBD1
V gene: TRBV9
CDR3 DNA: TGTGCCAGCAGCGACCGGGACAGGGGCAACACTGAAGCTTTCTTT
CDR3 protein: CASSDRDRGNTEAFF

clone size: -
J gene: TRBJ2-5
D gene: TRBD1
V gene: TRBV3-1/TRBV3-2
CDR3 DNA: TGTGCCAGCAGCCCCCCGGGACAGCAAGAGACCCAGTACTTC
CDR3 protein: CASSPPGQQETQYF

clone size: -
J gene: TRBJ1-5
D gene: -
V gene: TRBV4-3
CDR3 DNA: TGCGCCAGCAGCCAGGGAGAGGGGATTCAGCCCCAGCATTTT
CDR3 protein: CASSQGEGIQPQHF

clone size: -
J gene: TRBJ1-2
D gene: TRBD1
V gene: TRBV9
CDR3 DNA: TGTGCCAGCAGCGTAGGTTACAGGGGTTATGGCTACACCTTC
CDR3 protein: CASSVGYRGYGYTF

clone size: -
J gene: TRBJ2-5
D gene: -
V gene: TRBV7-6
CDR3 DNA: TGTGCCAGCAGCTTAGGAGCCGGCGGGGAGACCCAGTACTTC
CDR3 protein: CASSLGAGGETQYF

clone size: -
J gene: TRBJ2-3
D gene: -
V gene: TRBV18
CDR3 DNA: TGTGCCAGCTCACCCCTAGCCGGGGATACGCAGTATTTT
CDR3 protein: CASSPLAGDTQYF

clone size: once
J gene: TRBJ1-4
D gene: TRBD1
V gene: TRBV7-2
CDR3 DNA: TGTGCCAGCAGCCTCGGGACAGGGTACGCTGAAAAACTGTTTTTT
CDR3 protein: CASSLGTGYAEKLFF

clone size: -
J gene: TRBJ1-2
D gene: TRBD1
V gene: TRBV5-6
CDR3 DNA: TGTGCCAGCAGCTTGGCTACAGGGGCCAGTCAACGTGGCTACACCTTC
CDR3 protein: CASSLATGASQRGYTF

clone size: -
J gene: TRBJ1-4
D gene: -
V gene: TRBV28
CDR3 DNA: TGTGCCAGCAGTTTAAATCAGGACACCGAAAAACTGTTTTTT
CDR3 protein: CASSLNQDTEKLFF

clone size: -
J gene: TRBJ2-7
D gene: TRBD1
V gene: TRBV19
CDR3 DNA: TGTGCCAGTGCCACCGGGACAGCCTACGAGCAGTACTTC
CDR3 protein: CASATGTAYEQYF

clone size: -
J gene: TRBJ1-2
D gene: -
V gene: TRBV6-5
CDR3 DNA: TGTGCCACCTTACGTAGGGGGGAAGGCTACACCTTC
CDR3 protein: CATLRRGEGYTF

clone size: -
J gene: TRBJ2-1
D gene: -
V gene: TRBV21-1
CDR3 DNA: TGTGCCAGCAGCAAAGAATCGCGGACAGGGAGACCTGGGGCGCAGTTCTTC
CDR3 protein: CASSKESRTGRPGAQFF

clone size: -
J gene: TRBJ2-5
D gene: -
V gene: TRBV6-5
CDR3 DNA: TGTGCCAGCAGTTATCAATTGGCTCAAGAGACCCAGTACTTC
CDR3 protein: CASSYQLAQETQYF